This T cell receptor (beta chain) emerged from a study of CD8 T cells in Susac syndrome. Reverse transcription of roughly 0.5 to 1 ug RNA was carried out with random hexamers. The immunoSEQ assay covered 54 Vbeta and 13 Jbeta segments for CDR3. TCRdb passed the immunoSEQ multiplex PCR reads through MiXCR, listing each CDR3 protein once. The data contain 150,000 to 200,000 distinct CDR3 sequences, around 94% of them singletons. The V and J ends lost 7 bases and 1 base respectively, with 7 bases between them. The CDR3 has 12 amino acids. Germline V lookup: CDR1 MDHEN, CDR2 SYDVKM. Sequences were obtained from CD4+ T cells from PBMCs. This clonotype was sampled from a human donor in good health. The gene calls are TRBV28 and TRBJ1-1; D is unresolved. The CDR3 bases are TGTGCCAGCAACGAGGGGAACACTGAAGCTTTCTTT. It yields the protein CASNEGNTEAFF.